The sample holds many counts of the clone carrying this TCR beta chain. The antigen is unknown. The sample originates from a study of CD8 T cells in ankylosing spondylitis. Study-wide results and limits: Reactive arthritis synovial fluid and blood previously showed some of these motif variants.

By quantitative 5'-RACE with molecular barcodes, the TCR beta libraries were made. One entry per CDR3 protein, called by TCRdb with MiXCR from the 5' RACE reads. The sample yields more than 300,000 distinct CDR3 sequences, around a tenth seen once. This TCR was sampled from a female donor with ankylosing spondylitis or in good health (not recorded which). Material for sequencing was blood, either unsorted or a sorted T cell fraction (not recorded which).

In DNA form, the CDR3 reads TGTGCCAGCTCCTACCGGGCTAGCGGGAGTTACGAGCAGTACTTC. As protein: CASSYRASGSYEQYF. J is TRBJ2-7 and V is TRBV6-2 or TRBV6-3; 10 positions match TRBD2. Germline values: CDR1 MNHEY, CDR2 SVGEGT. The CDR3 totals 15 residues. The trim removed 8 bases at V and 4 bases at J, leaving 11 bases unmatched.